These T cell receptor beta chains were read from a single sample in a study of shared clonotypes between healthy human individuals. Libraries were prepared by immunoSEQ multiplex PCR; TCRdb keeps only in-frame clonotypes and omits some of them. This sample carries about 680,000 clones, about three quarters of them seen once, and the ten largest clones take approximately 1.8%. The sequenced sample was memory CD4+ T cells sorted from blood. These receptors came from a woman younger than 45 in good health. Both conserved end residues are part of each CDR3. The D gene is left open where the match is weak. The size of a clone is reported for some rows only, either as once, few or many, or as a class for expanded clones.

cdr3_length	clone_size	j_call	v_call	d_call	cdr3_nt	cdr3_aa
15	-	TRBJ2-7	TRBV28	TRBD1	TGTGCCAGCAGTTCAATACAGGGGGCGCTGGGGGAGCAGTACTTC	CASSSIQGALGEQYF
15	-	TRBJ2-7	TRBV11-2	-	TGTGCCAGCAGCTTATTGGGGGCCCAGGGCTACGAGCAGTACTTC	CASSLLGAQGYEQYF
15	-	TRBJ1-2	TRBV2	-	TGTGCCAGCAGTGAGGGGCAGGGGCCCTTTAGAGGCTACACCTTC	CASSEGQGPFRGYTF
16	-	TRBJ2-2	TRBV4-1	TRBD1	TGCGCCAGCAGCCGATCGGGACAGGGTTACACCGGGGAGCTGTTTTTT	CASSRSGQGYTGELFF
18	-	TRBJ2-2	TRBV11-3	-	TGTGCCAGCAGCTTAGCGGGCTGGGGGGCCGGCGGGTCCGGGGAGCTGTTTTTT	CASSLAGWGAGGSGELFF
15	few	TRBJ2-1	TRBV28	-	TGTGCCAGCAGTTTTGTGAGCTCCAGGCGGGGTGAGCAGTTCTTC	CASSFVSSRRGEQFF
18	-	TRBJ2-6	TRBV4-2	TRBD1	TGTGCCAGCAGCCGCGGGACAGGGGGCTTCGGCTGGGCCAACGTCCTGACTTTC	CASSRGTGGFGWANVLTF
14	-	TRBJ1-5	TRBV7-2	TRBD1	TGTGCCAGCAGCGAGGACAGGCCGTATCAGCCCCAGCATTTT	CASSEDRPYQPQHF
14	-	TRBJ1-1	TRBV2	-	TGTGCCAGCAGCCTGACAGATCTGAACACTGAAGCTTTCTTT	CASSLTDLNTEAFF
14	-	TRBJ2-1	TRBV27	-	TGTGCCAGCACCAGTCCCCCTAACATCAATGAGCAGTTCTTC	CASTSPPNINEQFF
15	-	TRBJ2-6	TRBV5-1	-	TGCGCCAGCAGCTTAGGCGGTTCTGGGGCCAACGTCCTGACTTTC	CASSLGGSGANVLTF
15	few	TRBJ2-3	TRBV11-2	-	TGTGCCAGCAGCTTAGGGGCATTCGATAGCGATACGCAGTATTTT	CASSLGAFDSDTQYF
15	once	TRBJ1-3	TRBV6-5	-	TGTGCCACCGCTGACTTAGTAAACTCTGGAAACACCATATATTTT	CATADLVNSGNTIYF
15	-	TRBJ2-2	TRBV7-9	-	TGTGCCAGCATTACAGCTGGACCAAACACCGGGGAGCTGTTTTTT	CASITAGPNTGELFF
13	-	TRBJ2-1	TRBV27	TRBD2	TGTGCCAGCAGTTTACTAGCGGCCAATGAGCAGTTCTTC	CASSLLAANEQFF
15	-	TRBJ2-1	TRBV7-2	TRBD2	TGTGCCAGCAGCTCCCCGACTAGCGGGAGCTATGAGCAGTTCTTC	CASSSPTSGSYEQFF
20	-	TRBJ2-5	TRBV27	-	TGTGCCAGCAGTTTAAGGGTGTGGTCTGGGAGAGGGAAGAACGGGGAGACCCAGTACTTC	CASSLRVWSGRGKNGETQYF
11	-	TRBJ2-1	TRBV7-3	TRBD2	TGTGCCAGCACCCAGCGGGAAAGGCAGTTCTTC	CASTQRERQFF
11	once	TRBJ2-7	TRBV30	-	TGTGCCTGGAGTGAGGCCTACGAGCAGTACTTC	CAWSEAYEQYF
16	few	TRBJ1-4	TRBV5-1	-	TGCGCCAGCAGCTTGGTCCAGGGTCAATCTAATGAAAAACTGTTTTTT	CASSLVQGQSNEKLFF
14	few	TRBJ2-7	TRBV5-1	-	TGCGCCAGCAGCTTGGAGTACTCCTTGGCCGAGCAGTACTTC	CASSLEYSLAEQYF
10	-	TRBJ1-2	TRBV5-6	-	TGTGCCAGCAGCCCGAATGGCTACACCTTC	CASSPNGYTF
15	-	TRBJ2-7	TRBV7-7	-	TGTGCCATCAGGGCGTCGGCAGTGTCATACCACGAGCAGTACTTC	CAIRASAVSYHEQYF
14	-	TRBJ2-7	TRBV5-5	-	TGTGCCAGCAGCTCACTTTCCGGGGTTCGCGAGCAGTACTTC	CASSSLSGVREQYF
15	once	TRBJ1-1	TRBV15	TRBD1	TGTGCCACCAGCGGCGGGGGACAGTCGAACACTGAAGCTTTCTTT	CATSGGGQSNTEAFF
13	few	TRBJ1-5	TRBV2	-	TGTGCCAGCGCGATGGGGGGCAGTCAGCCCCAGCATTTT	CASAMGGSQPQHF
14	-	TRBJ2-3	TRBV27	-	TGTGCCAGCAGTTTGGCCTACAACACAGATACGCAGTATTTT	CASSLAYNTDTQYF
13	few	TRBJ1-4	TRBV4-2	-	TGTGCCAGCAGCCAGGAACAGGGAGAAAAACTGTTTTTT	CASSQEQGEKLFF
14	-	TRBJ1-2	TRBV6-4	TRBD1	TGTGCCAGCAGCAGACAGGGGGACGGCTATGGCTACACCTTC	CASSRQGDGYGYTF
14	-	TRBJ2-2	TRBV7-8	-	TGTGCCAGCAGCTTAGGCGTTAACACCGGGGAGCTGTTTTTT	CASSLGVNTGELFF
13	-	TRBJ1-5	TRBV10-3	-	TGTGCCATCAGTGAGGAACCCAATCAGCCCCAGCATTTT	CAISEEPNQPQHF
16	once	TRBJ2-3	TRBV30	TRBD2	TGTGCCTGGAGTATAGCGGGAGGGTCTAGCACAGATACGCAGTATTTT	CAWSIAGGSSTDTQYF
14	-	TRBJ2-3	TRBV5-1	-	TGCGCCAGCAGCTTGGCCGAGAACACAGATACGCAGTATTTT	CASSLAENTDTQYF